Below, 28 T cell receptor beta chains from the same sample are listed, as sequenced in a study of blood T cell repertoires in COVID-19. TCRdb's table, derived via immunoSEQ multiplex PCR, lists solely in-frame clones and lacks some. The sample yields 80,000 to 100,000 clones, over 75% seen once. The sample was peripheral blood. Every receptor here comes from a human donor in a cohort sampled during active COVID-19.

The gene calls are TRBV27 and TRBJ1-1; maybe TRBD1 (5 bases). Germline V lookup: CDR1 MNHEY, CDR2 SMNVEV (reference sequence). The CDR3 is made up of 16 amino acids. V was cut by 3 bases and J by 0 bases, with 14 bases left in between. DNA for the CDR3: TGTGCCAGCAGTTTCTTCTTCTCAGGGTTGAACACTGAAGCTTTCTTT. This translates into CASSFFFSGLNTEAFF.

The J gene is TRBJ2-1, the V gene TRBV18, with TRBD2 identical over 12 bases. This CDR3 is 17 amino acids long. Germline V gene lookup returns CDR1 KGHSH and CDR2 LQKENI. The V segment lost 6 bases and the J segment 10 bases; nucleotides outside the gene matches: 16. The CDR3 nucleotides are TGTGCCAGCTCTCAACTAGCGGGAGGACAATTAAAACAAGAGCAGTTCTTC. This gives the protein CASSQLAGGQLKQEQFF.

This clone came up a few times. Additional DNA sequences in this sample encode the identical CDR3. V is TRBV11-2 and J is TRBJ1-5; 7 bases match TRBD1. Trimming cost V 5 bases and J 5 bases; bases outside gene matches: 3. The CDR3 is made up of 13 amino acids. The germline V gene encodes CDR1 SGHAT and CDR2 FQNNGV. In nucleotides, the CDR3 is TGTGCCAGCAGCCGGGACAGAGATCAGCCCCAGCATTTT. This gives the protein CASSRDRDQPQHF.

V usage is TRBV18 and J usage is TRBJ1-2; 8 nucleotides line up with TRBD1. This CDR3 is 12 amino acids long. After removal of 7 bases from V and 6 bases from J, the junction contained 4 bases not matched to a gene. In germline, CDR1 is KGHSH, CDR2 LQKENI. CDR3: CASFSDRDGYTF. The DNA for the CDR3 is TGTGCCAGCTTCTCGGACAGGGATGGCTACACCTTC.

The V and J genes are TRBV2 and TRBJ2-7; possible D gene TRBD2, 6 bases. Germline loops: CDR1 SNHLY, CDR2 FYNNEI. The V and J ends lost 6 bases and 2 bases respectively, with 14 bases between them. The CDR3 length is 14 residues. The CDR3 DNA follows: TGTGCCAGCAGGGAGGGACGGCGGACCTACGAGCAGTACTTC. It encodes CASREGRRTYEQYF.

This clone has only a few counts. V is TRBV7-3 and J is TRBJ1-2; 8 nucleotides align to TRBD1. CDR1 SGHTA and CDR2 FQGTGA come from the germline V gene. With V trimmed by 0 bases and J by 5 bases, 2 bases remained unmatched. The CDR3 extends over 14 amino acids. The CDR3 sequence: CASSLTDREYGYTF. Here the CDR3 DNA reads TGTGCCAGCAGCTTAACGGACAGGGAGTATGGCTACACCTTC.

The V and J genes are TRBV19 and TRBJ2-3, with a tentative D call TRBD2 (6 bases). V lost 4 bases and J lost 4, with 12 bases in between. In germline, CDR1 is LNHDA, CDR2 SQIVND (reference sequence). The CDR3 has 14 amino acids. As DNA, the CDR3 is TGTGCCAGTAGTAGGGGGGAGGCCGCAGATACGCAGTATTTT. It is translated as CASSRGEAADTQYF.

The chain uses TRBV5-4 and TRBJ2-7; 11 bases are a match to TRBD2. The germline V gene encodes CDR1 SGHNT and CDR2 YYREEE (reference sequence). CDR3 length: 16 amino acids. V was pared by 3 bases and J by 2 bases, with 7 bases of the junction left unmatched. CDR3 coding DNA: TGTGCCAGCAGCTCCAGACTAGCGGGACCCCCCTACGAGCAGTACTTC. Translated, it gives CASSSRLAGPPYEQYF.

The chain combines TRBV19 with TRBJ1-4; D uncertain. V was shortened by 2 bases and J by 6 bases, with 4 bases between the two germline ends. CDR1 and CDR2 (germline): LNHDA, SQIVND (reference sequence). The CDR3 has 12 amino acids. The CDR3 sequence is CASSIKHEKLFF. In DNA, the CDR3 is TGTGCCAGTAGTATAAAGCATGAAAAACTGTTTTTT.

The table lists this clone with a count of one. The chain links TRBV18 to TRBJ1-6; D perhaps matches TRBD1 (6 bases). V was clipped by 6 bases and J by 8 bases, with 11 bases between them. The CDR3 consists of 13 residues. Germline V lookup: CDR1 KGHSH, CDR2 LQKENI. The CDR3 loop reads CASSPNRDSPLHF. For the CDR3, the DNA is TGTGCCAGCTCCCCAAACAGGGATTCACCCCTCCACTTT.

This clone was seen only once. The J gene is TRBJ2-5, the V gene TRBV5-1; D gene ambiguous. This CDR3 is built from 10 residues. V was shortened by 4 bases and J by 5 bases, with 3 bases between the two germline ends. Germline V gives CDR1 SGHRS, CDR2 YFSETQ. CDR3 in amino acids: CASSPETQYF. CDR3 in DNA: TGCGCCAGCAGCCCGGAGACCCAGTACTTC. Full variable domain (remainder filled in from reference TRBV5-1 and TRBJ2-5): KAGVTQTPRYLIKTRGQQVTLSCSPISGHRSVSWYQQTPGQGLQFLFEYFSETQRNKGNFPGRFSGRQFSNSRSEMNVSTLELGDSALYLCASSPETQYFGPGTRLLVL.

The chain employs TRBV2 and TRBJ1-6, with D possibly TRBD1 on 5 matching bases. The CDR3 consists of 18 residues. V was clipped by 6 bases and J by 5 bases, with 23 bases between them. Germline V gene lookup returns CDR1 SNHLY and CDR2 FYNNEI. The CDR3 spells CASRTEAGGVSNNSPLHF. CDR3 in DNA: TGTGCCAGCAGAACAGAGGCGGGGGGGGTCTCTAATAATTCACCCCTCCACTTT.

The chain links TRBV24-1 to TRBJ2-2, with 10 bases aligning to TRBD1. CDR1 KGHDR and CDR2 SFDVKD come from the germline V gene. The CDR3 is 16 amino acids. J lost 0 bases, V lost 5 bases, and 2 bases had no gene match. CDR3 loop: CATSGDRGSNTGELFF. The CDR3 region has the DNA TGTGCCACCAGTGGGGACAGGGGATCGAACACCGGGGAGCTGTTTTTT.

Comments on this clone: The identical CDR3 is also encoded by other nucleotide sequences in the sample. The genes are TRBV10-3 and TRBJ2-5; TRBD2 matches 15 bases. CDR1 and CDR2 from the germline V gene are ENHRY and SYGVKD. This CDR3 has 15 amino acids. Germline trimming cut 2 bases from V and 5 bases from J; bases unmatched to any gene: 0. CDR3 DNA: TGTGCCATCAGTGAGGGACTAGCGGGAGGGGAGACCCAGTACTTC. It yields the protein CAISEGLAGGETQYF.

The V gene is TRBV27, the J gene TRBJ2-2; D unresolved. CDR1 is MNHEY and CDR2 is SMNVEV in the germline V gene (reference sequence). Trimming took off 1 base at V and 4 bases at J, with 4 bases between the two ends. The CDR3 spans 13 residues. The chain's CDR3 is CASSLFRTGELFF. The CDR3 DNA follows: TGTGCCAGCAGTTTATTTCGCACCGGGGAGCTGTTTTTT.

This clone showed up many times. The chain combines TRBV20-1 with TRBJ1-1; no reliable D call. The V end was cut by 4 bases, the J end by 10 bases, with 13 bases between. This CDR3 has 11 residues. Germline CDR1 reads DFQATT; CDR2 reads SNEGSKA (reference sequence). CDR3 amino acids: CSAIHDLGAFF. The CDR3 DNA is TGCAGTGCTATTCACGACCTAGGAGCTTTCTTT.

This clone was counted between two and nine times. The DNA for the CDR3 is TGTGCCAGCAGCTTGAGACAGGGGGTAAACGAGCAGTACTTC. It encodes CASSLRQGVNEQYF. V gene TRBV13 combines with J gene TRBJ2-7; TRBD1 aligns across 9 bases. CDR1 and CDR2 (germline): PRHDT, FYEKMQ (reference sequence). The trim removed 3 bases at V and 5 bases at J, leaving 5 bases unmatched. The CDR3 consists of 14 residues.

The chain combines TRBV6-5 with TRBJ2-7, with TRBD2 identical over 7 bases. Trimming cost V 7 bases and J 6 bases; bases outside gene matches: 12. The V gene's germline CDR1 is MNHEY and CDR2 SVGAGI. CDR3 length: 14 residues. The CDR3 DNA follows: TGTGCCAGCAAAAGGAGCGGGATCTTGGTCGAGCAGTACTTC. Translated, it gives CASKRSGILVEQYF.

The V gene is TRBV6-5, the J gene TRBJ1-6; D might be TRBD1 (5 bases). Per the germline V gene, CDR1 is MNHEY and CDR2 is SVGAGI. The CDR3 covers 15 residues. V dropped 2 bases and J dropped 10 bases, with 15 bases sitting between them. The CDR3 DNA follows: TGTGCCAGCAGTTACGAGTATGGAGGGGAATCACCCCTCCACTTT. Translated, it gives CASSYEYGGESPLHF.

The chain combines TRBV28 with TRBJ2-6, with a possible D match to TRBD1 (5 bases). V lost 2 bases and J lost 0, with 11 bases in between. The CDR3 consists of 17 residues. Germline V gives CDR1 MDHEN, CDR2 SYDVKM. CDR3 bases: TGTGCCAGCAGTTTAGGTCAGGGATTCTCTGGGGCCAACGTCCTGACTTTC. It encodes CASSLGQGFSGANVLTF.

DNA of the CDR3: TGTGCCAGCAGTTACTCAGCCCTTCAGGGGCTGAGTGAAAAACTGTTTTTT. This gives the protein CASSYSALQGLSEKLFF. The rearrangement links TRBV2 to TRBJ1-4; possibly TRBD1 for D (6 bases). The germline gives CDR1 SNHLY, CDR2 FYNNEI. The CDR3 contains 17 residues. V was clipped by 5 bases and J by 7 bases, with 23 bases between them. Variable domain in full (rest from reference TRBV2 and TRBJ1-4): EPEVTQTPSHQVTQMGQEVILRCVPISNHLYFYWYRQILGQKVEFLVSFYNNEISEKSEIFDDQFSVERPDGSNFTLKIRSTKLEDSAMYFCASSYSALQGLSEKLFFGSGTQLSVL.

The chain uses TRBV28 and TRBJ1-2; 7 bases are shared with TRBD1. V dropped 8 bases and J dropped 0; count of bases not matched to a gene: 9. This CDR3 has 15 amino acids. CDR1 and CDR2 (germline): MDHEN, SYDVKM. CDR3 residues: CASRYRGGTNYGYTF. For the CDR3, the DNA is TGTGCCAGCCGGTACAGGGGAGGCACTAACTATGGCTACACCTTC.

The V call is TRBV28, the J call TRBJ2-2; TRBD2 aligns across 9 bases. The CDR3 extends over 19 amino acids. V was clipped by 6 bases and J by 5 bases; unmatched bases: 19. Germline CDR1 reads MDHEN; CDR2 reads SYDVKM. CDR3 coding DNA: TGTGCCAGCAGCCGAAAGAACCTCAAGCGGGAGGAGGGGACCGGGGAGCTGTTTTTT. Its translation: CASSRKNLKREEGTGELFF.

The chain recombines TRBV19 with TRBJ1-4; TRBD1 aligns across 9 bases. The V and J ends lost 6 bases and 7 bases, in that order; junction bases with no gene match: 9. The CDR3 contains 15 residues. CDR1 is LNHDA and CDR2 is SQIVND in the germline V gene (reference sequence). The CDR3 loop reads CASSPQRQGGEKLFF. DNA for the CDR3: TGTGCCAGTAGCCCCCAGCGACAGGGGGGTGAAAAACTGTTTTTT.

J is TRBJ2-7 and V is TRBV5-1; 8 positions agree with TRBD1. The CDR3 runs 15 residues. V was clipped by 4 bases and J by 0 bases; unmatched bases: 6. Germline CDR1 is SGHRS and CDR2 is YFSETQ. This CDR3 is CASSISGQGSYEQYF. The CDR3 DNA sequence: TGCGCCAGCAGCATCTCCGGACAGGGCTCCTACGAGCAGTACTTC.

The chain carries TRBV19 and TRBJ2-6, with 8 positions matching TRBD1. The ends lost 6 bases at V and 4 bases at J; junction bases unmatched: 5. CDR1 is LNHDA, CDR2 SQIVND, per germline (reference sequence). This CDR3 has 15 residues. The CDR3 spells CASSPDRAGANVLTF. The CDR3 DNA follows: TGTGCCAGTAGCCCGGACAGGGCCGGGGCCAACGTCCTGACTTTC.

V usage is TRBV19 and J usage is TRBJ2-2; D is undetermined. Germline-derived CDR1 and CDR2 are LNHDA and SQIVND (reference sequence). V was shortened by 3 bases and J by 8 bases, with 7 bases between the two germline ends. This CDR3 comprises 12 residues. CDR3 amino acids: CASSMAAGELFF. The CDR3 nucleotides are TGTGCCAGTAGTATGGCGGCGGGGGAGCTGTTTTTT.

The chain combines TRBV7-2 with TRBJ2-2, with 8 bases that match TRBD2. Germline loops: CDR1 SGHTA, CDR2 FQGNSA. The V gene end was trimmed by 6 bases and the J gene end by 1 base; junction bases not matched to a gene: 7. The CDR3 sequence is 16 residues long. In DNA, the CDR3 is TGTGCCAGCAGAACGGCGGGAGGTGGGAACACCGGGGAGCTGTTTTTT. Translating gives CASRTAGGGNTGELFF.